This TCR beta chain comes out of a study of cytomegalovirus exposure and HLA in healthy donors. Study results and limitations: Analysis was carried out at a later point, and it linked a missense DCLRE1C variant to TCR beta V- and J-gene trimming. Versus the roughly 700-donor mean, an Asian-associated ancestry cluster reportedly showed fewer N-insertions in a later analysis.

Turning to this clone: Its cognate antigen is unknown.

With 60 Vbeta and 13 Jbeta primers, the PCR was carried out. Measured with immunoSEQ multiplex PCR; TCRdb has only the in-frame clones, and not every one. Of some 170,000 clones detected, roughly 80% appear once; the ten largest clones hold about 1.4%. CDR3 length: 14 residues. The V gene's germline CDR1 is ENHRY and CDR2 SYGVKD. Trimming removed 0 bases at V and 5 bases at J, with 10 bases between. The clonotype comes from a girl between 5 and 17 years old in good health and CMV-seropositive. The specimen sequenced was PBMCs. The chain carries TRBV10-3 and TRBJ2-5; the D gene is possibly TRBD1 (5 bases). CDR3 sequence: CAISESQGWETQYF. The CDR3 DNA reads TGTGCCATCAGTGAGTCGCAGGGATGGGAGACCCAGTACTTC.